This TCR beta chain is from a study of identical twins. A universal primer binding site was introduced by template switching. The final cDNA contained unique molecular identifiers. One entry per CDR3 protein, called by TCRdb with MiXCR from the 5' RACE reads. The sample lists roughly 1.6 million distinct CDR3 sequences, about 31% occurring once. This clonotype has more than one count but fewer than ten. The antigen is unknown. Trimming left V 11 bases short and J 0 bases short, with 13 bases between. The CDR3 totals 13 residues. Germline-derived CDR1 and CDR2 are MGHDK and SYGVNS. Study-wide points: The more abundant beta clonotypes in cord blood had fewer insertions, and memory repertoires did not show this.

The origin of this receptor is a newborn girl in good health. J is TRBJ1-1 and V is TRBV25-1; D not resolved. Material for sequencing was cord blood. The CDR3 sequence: CACSGGVNTEAFF. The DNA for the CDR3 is TGTGCCTGCTCAGGAGGAGTGAACACTGAAGCTTTCTTT. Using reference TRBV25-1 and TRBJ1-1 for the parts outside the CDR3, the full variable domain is EADIYQTPRYLVIGTGKKITLECSQTMGHDKMYWYQQDPGMELHLIHYSYGVNSTEKGDLSSESTVSRIRTEHFPLTLESARPSHTSQYLCACSGGVNTEAFFGQGTRLTVV.